These 23 T cell receptor beta chains originate from one sample sequenced in a study of tissue T cells after allogeneic stem cell transplantation. Time point meaning: mouse harvest day 14 after allogeneic transplant. Tail vein injection delivered 10^7 T-cell-depleted bone marrow cells and 10^6 splenic CD5+ T cells. TCRdb's table, derived via immunoSEQ multiplex PCR, lists solely in-frame clones and lacks some. The repertoire has just over 4,000 clones, roughly 50% of them found once; the top ten carry approximately 35%. Material: lymph node tissue. Source of these receptors: a female BALB/c mouse given C57BL/6 T cells with graft-versus-host disease after an allogeneic hematopoietic cell transplant.

Details on this clone: Any gene name here is a mouse gene name. The read falls 1 residue short of the CDR3 end, and the missing part is taken from the germline J gene. The chain combines TRBV29 with TRBJ2-1, with D possibly TRBD1 on 6 matching bases. CDR1 is MSHET and CDR2 is SYDVDS in the germline V gene. The V end was cut by 4 bases, the J end by 4 bases, with 8 bases between. CDR3 length: 13 amino acids. CDR3 DNA, as far as it was read: TGTGCTAGCAGTTCGGGACAATATGCTGAGCAGTTC. This sequence encodes CASSSGQYAEQF. The CDR3 as a whole reads CASSSGQYAEQFF.

Concerning this clone itself: The gene names given are mouse names. The read ends 1 residue before the CDR3 terminus; that terminus is restored from the germline J gene. This chain joins TRBV5 and TRBJ2-7; 11 positions match TRBD2. This CDR3 is built from 16 residues. Unmatched junction bases numbered 10, after V lost 3 bases and J lost 6 bases. Germline V CDR1 and CDR2: LGHNA, YNLKQL (reference sequence). CDR3 DNA, as far as it was read: TGTGCCAGCAGCCATCTTACTGGGGGGGCGCAGGTTGAACAGTAC. This sequence encodes CASSHLTGGAQVEQY. In full, the CDR3 is CASSHLTGGAQVEQYF.

Comments on this clone: The gene symbols are mouse symbols. CDR3: CSSSLGGDTQYF. The CDR3 bases that were read are TGCTCCAGCAGTCTGGGAGGCGACACCCAGTAC. The genes are TRBV23 and TRBJ2-5. The read halts 1 residue ahead of the CDR3 end, with the missing end drawn from the germline J gene. CDR1 is KGHTA, CDR2 FQNQQP, per germline. The CDR3 is 12 amino acids.

About this clone itself: Gene names and germline match the mouse. Sequencing ends 1 residue short of the CDR3 end; the germline J gene provides the rest. The V call is TRBV5, the J call TRBJ1-2, with 12 bases matching TRBD1. The CDR3 covers 15 residues. V was clipped by 3 bases and J by 3 bases; unmatched bases: 2. Germline values: CDR1 LGHNA, CDR2 YNLKQL (reference sequence). Partial CDR3 DNA: TGTGCCAGCAGCCAGGGACAGGGGGCGTACTCCGACTACACC. Its protein is CASSQGQGAYSDYT. The entire CDR3 is CASSQGQGAYSDYTF.

On this clone itself: Its ends do not fully match the called genes, so a read error is possible. The gene names given are mouse names. The read stops 1 residue short of the end of the CDR3; the missing end is completed from the germline J gene. The rearrangement links TRBV26 to TRBJ1-1; no clear D. This CDR3 is 14 amino acids long. The germline V gene encodes CDR1 KGHPV and CDR2 FQNQEV (reference sequence). The CDR3 here is CVSSLSRANTEVFF. The covered CDR3 bases are TGTGTCAGCAGTCTGTCGAGGGCAAACACAGAAGTCTTC.

This clone was found a few times. Mouse gene names and germline throughout. Sequencing ends 1 residue short of the CDR3 end; the germline J gene provides the rest. The chain employs TRBV26 and TRBJ1-2; D gene uncertain. With 2 bases removed from V and 0 bases from J, the gap between germline ends came to 1 base. CDR1 is KGHPV, CDR2 FQNQEV, per germline (reference sequence). The CDR3 covers 12 residues. The sequenced CDR3 bases are TGTGCCAGCAGTCTGACAAACTCCGACTACACC. Translation: CASSLTNSDYT. From start to end, the CDR3 is CASSLTNSDYTF.

With respect to this clone: Gene names and germline refer to mouse. The read stops 1 residue short of the end of the CDR3; the missing end is completed from the germline J gene. The chain employs TRBV23 and TRBJ1-6. TRBJ1-6 falls under the ORF class, with uncertain function. The CDR3 covers 13 residues. CDR1 is KGHTA, CDR2 FQNQQP, per germline. CDR3 bases read: TGCTCCAGCGCGGGGACTGATAATTCGCCCCTCTAC. Protein: CSSAGTDNSPLY. The full CDR3 is CSSAGTDNSPLYF.

Relative to its sample, this clone is medium-sized. All gene names here are mouse names. The covered CDR3 bases are TGCACCTGCAGTGCAGATCGGGACACCCAGTAC. Residues: CTCSADRDTQY. From start to end, the CDR3 is CTCSADRDTQYF. The rearrangement uses TRBV1 and TRBJ2-5; no clear D. The read gets to within 1 residue of the CDR3 end, and the germline J gene fills in the rest. The CDR3 consists of 12 residues. The V gene lost 0 bases and the J gene lost 6 bases, with 4 bases spanning the gap. The germline gives CDR1 NSQYPW, CDR2 LRSPGD (reference sequence).

Regarding this clone: All gene names here are mouse names. The observed sequence ends 1 residue before the CDR3 terminus, with the missing tail filled in from the germline J gene. The chain carries TRBV3 and TRBJ2-5, with 9 bases that match TRBD2. J lost 3 bases, V lost 6 bases, and 7 bases had no gene match. This CDR3 region has 15 residues. Germline values: CDR1 SNHLY, CDR2 FYNGKV (reference sequence). The sequenced CDR3 bases are TGTGCCAGCAGTTCCCTGGGGGGGAAACAAGACACCCAGTAC. This codes for CASSSLGGKQDTQY. In full, the CDR3 reads CASSSLGGKQDTQYF.

This clone is medium-sized by share. Gene labels here are mouse ones. The sequence runs out 1 residue before the end of the CDR3; the remainder is reconstructed from the germline J gene. V usage is TRBV13-1 and J usage is TRBJ2-3; tentatively, D is TRBD1 or TRBD2 (5 bases each). This CDR3 spans 15 amino acids. With 0 bases removed from V and 0 bases from J, the gap between germline ends came to 8 bases. CDR1 is NSHNY and CDR2 is SYGAGN in the germline V gene. CDR3 bases read: TGTGCCAGCAGTGATGTGGGGCTTAGTGCAGAAACGCTGTAT. This encodes CASSDVGLSAETLY. The full CDR3 protein reads CASSDVGLSAETLYF.

This clone showed up just a few times. Each gene name is a mouse one. The read halts 1 residue ahead of the CDR3 end, with the missing end drawn from the germline J gene. The chain uses TRBV16 and TRBJ2-3; D possibly corresponds to TRBD2 (6 bases). Germline lookup yields CDR1 SGHSA and CDR2 FRNQAP. The CDR3 loop spans 17 amino acids. V shed 0 bases and J shed 0 bases, with 13 bases lying between them. CDR3 amino acids: CASSLDLSGVSAETLYF. The CDR3 bases that were read are TGTGCAAGCAGCTTAGATCTCTCTGGGGTTAGTGCAGAAACGCTGTAT.

Details on this clone: Any gene name here is a mouse gene name. The read halts 1 residue ahead of the CDR3 end, with the missing end drawn from the germline J gene. The rearrangement uses TRBV31 and TRBJ1-4, with D unresolved. The CDR3 consists of 8 residues. The germline V gene encodes CDR1 GKSSPN and CDR2 SITVG. Incomplete CDR3 DNA: TGTGTCGCGGAAAGATTATTT. Translated: CVAERLF. The CDR3, in full, reads CVAERLFF. Together with reference TRBV31 and TRBJ1-4, the CDR3 gives the full variable domain: AQTIHQWPVAEIKAVGSPLSLGCTIKGKSSPNLYWYWQATGGTLQQLFYSITVGQVESVVQLNLSASRPKDDQFILSTEKLLLSHSGFYLCVAERLFFGHGTKLSVL.

This clone appeared a few times. Each gene name is a mouse one. The read comes to an end 1 residue before the CDR3 does, leaving the germline J gene to fill in the end. V gene TRBV2 combines with J gene TRBJ2-4, with 14 bases that match TRBD2. CDR3 size: 19 residues. Germline CDR1 and CDR2: LGHNA and YSYQKL. V lost 0 bases, J lost 0 bases, and 5 bases stayed unmatched. CDR3: CASSQEGLGGRSSQNTLYF. Partial CDR3 DNA: TGTGCCAGCAGCCAAGAGGGACTGGGGGGGCGCAGTAGTCAAAACACCTTGTAC.

This clone is labeled as medium-sized. Genes and germline come from the mouse. The observed sequence ends 1 residue before the CDR3 terminus, with the missing tail filled in from the germline J gene. V is TRBV2 and J is TRBJ2-7; D remains ambiguous. Trimming pared 4 bases from V and 0 bases from J, leaving 10 bases between. The CDR3 has 14 residues. Germline V lookup: CDR1 LGHNA, CDR2 YSYQKL. CDR3 DNA (partial): TGTGCCAGCAGCCTCTACGGGAGCTCCTATGAACAGTAC. Its translation is CASSLYGSSYEQY. The CDR3 in full is CASSLYGSSYEQYF.

This clone occurred once. Gene names follow the mouse nomenclature. The observed sequence ends 1 residue before the CDR3 terminus, with the missing tail filled in from the germline J gene. The chain carries TRBV29 and TRBJ1-2; 7 nucleotides match TRBD1. CDR3 length equals 15 residues. J lost 5 bases, V lost 4 bases, and 10 bases had no gene match. Germline loops: CDR1 MSHET, CDR2 SYDVDS. This CDR3 reads CASSSSPQGWSDYTF. The part of the CDR3 DNA that was read is TGTGCTAGCAGTTCCTCTCCACAGGGGTGGTCCGACTACACC. Supplemented by reference TRBV29 and TRBJ1-2, the full variable domain reads DMKVTQMPRYLIKRMGENVLLECGQDMSHETMYWYRQDPGLGLQLIYISYDVDSNSEGDIPKGYRVSRKKREHFSLILDSAKTNQTSVYFCASSSSPQGWSDYTFGSGTRLLVI.

As to this clone: Mouse gene names and germline throughout. The read ends 1 residue shy of where the CDR3 ends; the end is completed using the germline J gene. The rearrangement uses TRBV26 and TRBJ2-7, with D maybe TRBD1 (5 bases). V was clipped by 6 bases and J by 0 bases, with 6 bases between them. Per the germline V gene, CDR1 is KGHPV and CDR2 is FQNQEV (reference sequence). This CDR3 contains 12 residues. The DNA read from the CDR3 is TGTGCCAGCAGGGACAACTCCTATGAACAGTAC. Its protein is CASRDNSYEQY. The whole CDR3 region reads CASRDNSYEQYF.

This clone has just a few counts. Genes and germline are mouse. The DNA ends 1 residue before the CDR3 does, and the rest of the CDR3 is filled in from the germline J gene. The chain carries TRBV16 and TRBJ1-2; no clear D. Looked up from germline, CDR1 is SGHSA and CDR2 is FRNQAP. V shed 2 bases and J shed 1 base, with 5 bases lying between them. This CDR3 has 13 amino acids. CDR3 in amino acids: CASSLNKNSDYTF. Incomplete CDR3 DNA: TGTGCAAGCAGCTTAAACAAAAACTCCGACTACACC.

In regard to this clone: Germline and genes here are mouse. The DNA ends 1 residue before the CDR3 does, and the rest of the CDR3 is filled in from the germline J gene. V is TRBV17 and J is TRBJ1-1, with D maybe TRBD1 (6 bases). Germline CDR1 is MNHDT and CDR2 is YYDKIL. The CDR3 sequence is 15 residues long. Trimming removed 6 bases from V and 3 bases from J, with 17 bases in between. The CDR3 sequence is CASRTDRLKDTEVFF. Partial CDR3 DNA: TGTGCTAGCAGAACAGACAGGTTGAAGGACACAGAAGTCTTC. Together with reference TRBV17 and TRBJ1-1, the CDR3 gives the full variable domain: DTTVKQNPRYKLARVGKPVNLICSQTMNHDTMYWYQKKPNQAPKLLLFYYDKILNREADTFEKFQSSRPNNSFCSLYIGSAGLEYSAMYLCASRTDRLKDTEVFFGKGTRLTVV.

This clone is labeled large. Gene names and germline match the mouse. Coverage ceases 1 residue before the CDR3 finishes, and the germline J gene fills in the end. This sequence joins TRBV29 and TRBJ1-4; maybe TRBD1 (6 bases). Germline V gives CDR1 MSHET, CDR2 SYDVDS. This CDR3 contains 11 residues. V was cut by 5 bases and J by 8 bases, with 6 bases left in between. CDR3 protein: CASSTGERLFF. The DNA read from the CDR3 is TGTGCTAGCAGTACAGGGGAAAGATTATTT.

In regard to this clone: Mouse gene names apply. With the read ending 1 residue before the CDR3 end, the germline J gene is used to fill in that end. This rearrangement joins TRBV3 to TRBJ2-5, with 10 bases lining up with TRBD2. Germline values: CDR1 SNHLY, CDR2 FYNGKV (reference sequence). The J segment lost 3 bases and the V segment lost 6 bases, leaving 6 bases of the junction unmatched. CDR3 length: 15 amino acids. The CDR3 loop is CASSRLGGRQDTQYF. CDR3 bases read: TGTGCCAGCAGTCGACTGGGGGGCCGTCAAGACACCCAGTAC.

This clone was picked up one time. Gene and germline names: mouse. From the germline J gene comes the end of the CDR3, since the read stops 1 residue before it. V gene TRBV16 combines with J gene TRBJ2-3; D possibly uses TRBD1 or TRBD2 (5 bases each). Trimming cost V 4 bases and J 1 base, with 9 bases left between them. This CDR3 has 14 residues. The germline V gene encodes CDR1 SGHSA and CDR2 FRNQAP. CDR3 DNA, as far as it was read: TGTGCAAGCAGCTGGGGGTCGGGTGCAGAAACGCTGTAT. Its protein product is CASSWGSGAETLY. In full, the CDR3 reads CASSWGSGAETLYF. The whole variable domain, remainder taken from reference TRBV16 and TRBJ2-3, is NAGVIQTPRHKVTGKGQEATLWCEPISGHSAVFWYRQTIVQGLEFLTYFRNQAPIDDSGMPKERFSAQMPNQSHSTLKIQSTQPQDSAVYLCASSWGSGAETLYFGSGTRLTVL.

This clone was counted between two and nine times. The gene names given are mouse names. The read halts 1 residue ahead of the CDR3 end, with the missing end drawn from the germline J gene. The chain combines TRBV3 with TRBJ2-7; TRBD1 or TRBD2 may be the D gene (5 bases each). CDR3 length equals 14 residues. Germline-derived CDR1 and CDR2 are SNHLY and FYNGKV (reference sequence). Trimming removed 2 bases from V and 0 bases from J, with 8 bases in between. CDR3 sequence reads: CASSLRGNSYEQYF. The sequenced CDR3 bases are TGTGCCAGCAGCTTACGGGGGAACTCCTATGAACAGTAC.

This clone was observed a single time. Only one base separates this from a far larger clonotype, so it likely reflects a read error. Germline and genes: mouse. Read coverage stops 1 residue before the CDR3 terminus; the germline J gene supplies the remainder. Other nucleotide sequences from this sample produce the same CDR3. The rearrangement links TRBV15 to TRBJ1-3; TRBD1 matches at 10 bases. The germline CDR1 and CDR2 sequences are SGHND and FRSKSL. This CDR3 contains 16 residues. V was clipped by 6 bases and J by 2 bases; unmatched bases: 7. The DNA read from the CDR3 is TGTGCCAGCAGCTCGACCGGGACAGGGGCTGGAAATACGCTCTAT. Encoded protein: CASSSTGTGAGNTLY. The whole CDR3 reads CASSSTGTGAGNTLYF.